The 14 T cell receptor beta chains in this list originate from one sample, sequenced in a study of blood T cell repertoires in COVID-19. Assay used: immunoSEQ multiplex PCR; TCRdb lists only in-frame clones, some missing. The sample contains 350,000 to 450,000 clones, roughly 90% of which appear only once. The sequenced sample was peripheral blood. The receptors were sampled from a woman aged 60-75 years with COVID-19, enrolled during active disease.

The chain employs TRBV9 and TRBJ1-1; 7 bases line up with TRBD1. J gave up 0 bases and V 4 bases, and 9 bases lay outside the gene matches. Germline CDR1 reads SGDLS; CDR2 reads YYNGEE. This CDR3 is built from 16 residues. The CDR3 region is CASSPRGRGMNTEAFF. CDR3 DNA sequence: TGTGCCAGCAGCCCTCGGGGCAGGGGGATGAACACTGAAGCTTTCTTT.

The chain has TRBV5-6 and TRBJ1-1; TRBD1 agrees at 9 bases. The CDR3 consists of 16 residues. Germline V CDR1 and CDR2: SGHDT, YYEEEE. Trimming took 2 bases from V and 0 from J; bases not matched to a gene: 5. The CDR3 sequence: CASSFSRDRVNTEAFF. DNA for the CDR3: TGTGCCAGCAGCTTTTCCCGGGACAGGGTGAACACTGAAGCTTTCTTT.

The CDR3 DNA follows: TGTGCCAGCAGTGCGTCGGGGGGGACCTATGGCTACACCTTC. Amino acid sequence: CASSASGGTYGYTF. The rearrangement joins TRBV6-2 or TRBV6-3 to TRBJ1-2; D perhaps matches TRBD1 (5 bases). Deletions cut 5 bases from V and 4 bases from J, with 14 bases between. The CDR3 runs to 14 residues. The germline V gene encodes CDR1 MNHEY and CDR2 SVGEGT.

This chain connects TRBV9 to TRBJ2-3, with D possibly matching TRBD1 (6 bases). Trimming left V 7 bases short and J 3 bases short, with 18 bases between. CDR1 and CDR2 (germline): SGDLS, YYNGEE. This CDR3 has 15 residues. In DNA form, the CDR3 reads TGTGCCAGCGGTCTTTATGGGGGCAATACAGATACGCAGTATTTT. Its translation is CASGLYGGNTDTQYF.

This clone was seen once. J is TRBJ1-1 and V is TRBV18, with D perhaps TRBD1 (6 bases). The CDR3 has 17 residues. The germline V gene encodes CDR1 KGHSH and CDR2 LQKENI. Between the trimmed V and J ends, which lost 3 bases and 4 bases, there was a span of 21 bases. The CDR3, as DNA: TGTGCCAGCTCACCCCGTGTACAGGGCCTGGTGAGCACTGAAGCTTTCTTT. Translation gives CASSPRVQGLVSTEAFF.

This clone was picked up a small number of times. The rearrangement links TRBV2 to TRBJ1-1; 8 bases agree with TRBD1. CDR1 is SNHLY, CDR2 FYNNEI, per germline. Trimming took 3 bases from V and 2 from J; bases not matched to a gene: 2. The CDR3 sequence is 14 residues long. In DNA, the CDR3 is TGTGCCAGCAGTGATGGACAGGGAAACACTGAAGCTTTCTTT. Translating gives CASSDGQGNTEAFF.

This clone was counted a single time. J is TRBJ2-6 and V is TRBV4-2, with TRBD1 matching 9 bases. The CDR3 extends over 18 amino acids. In germline, CDR1 is LGHNA, CDR2 YNFKEQ. V was clipped by 3 bases and J by 0 bases; unmatched bases: 6. The CDR3 loop reads CASSQLGTGPSGANVLTF. The CDR3 nucleotides are TGTGCCAGCAGCCAGCTGGGGACAGGGCCCTCTGGGGCCAACGTCCTGACTTTC.

The rearrangement uses TRBV7-6 and TRBJ1-5; D is undetermined. The germline V gene has CDR1 SGHVS and CDR2 FNYEAQ. Trimming removed 4 bases from V and 3 bases from J, with 7 bases in between. The CDR3 covers 13 residues. This CDR3 is CASSSDNNQPQHF. As DNA, the CDR3 is TGTGCCAGCAGCTCCGACAACAATCAGCCCCAGCATTTT.

V and J are TRBV5-1 and TRBJ1-2, with 8 bases fitting TRBD1. CDR1 and CDR2 (germline): SGHRS, YFSETQ. This CDR3 is built from 14 residues. Trimming cost V 2 bases and J 6 bases; bases outside gene matches: 6. The CDR3, as DNA: TGCGCCAGCAGCTTAACCGGACAGGGTAATGGCTACACCTTC. Protein product: CASSLTGQGNGYTF.

The chain links TRBV7-2 to TRBJ2-1, with 8 bases aligning to TRBD2. Trimming removed 5 bases from V and 9 bases from J; junction bases left unmatched: 12. This CDR3 has 15 amino acids. Per the germline V gene, CDR1 is SGHTA and CDR2 is FQGNSA. The CDR3 protein is CASSPPGTRGGEQFF. The CDR3 nucleotides read TGTGCCAGCAGCCCTCCCGGGACTAGGGGTGGTGAGCAGTTCTTC.

This clone was seen more than once but under ten times. The J gene is TRBJ2-5, the V gene TRBV24-1, with D possibly matching TRBD1 (6 bases). The germline gives CDR1 KGHDR, CDR2 SFDVKD. The CDR3 loop spans 14 amino acids. Trimming left V 5 bases short and J 1 base short, with 10 bases between. The CDR3 loop reads CATSGPGAQETQYF. Here the CDR3 DNA reads TGTGCCACCAGTGGACCAGGGGCCCAAGAGACCCAGTACTTC.

V and J are TRBV5-1 and TRBJ1-1; 7 nucleotides agree with TRBD1. CDR1 is SGHRS, CDR2 YFSETQ, per germline. The CDR3 covers 15 residues. V was clipped by 9 bases and J by 2 bases; unmatched bases: 13. The CDR3 coding sequence is TGCGCCACATCCTGGGGGGACAGAAAAAACACTGAAGCTTTCTTT. It yields the protein CATSWGDRKNTEAFF.

The rearrangement joins TRBV4-1 to TRBJ1-4, with no clear D. CDR3 length: 16 amino acids. The germline V and J ends were trimmed by 3 bases and 1 base, with 12 bases remaining between them. Germline CDR1 and CDR2: MGHRA and YSYEKL. This chain's CDR3 is CASSHPEGRTNEKLFF. The DNA of the CDR3 is TGCGCCAGCAGCCACCCGGAGGGTAGAACTAATGAAAAACTGTTTTTT.

The J gene is TRBJ2-1, the V gene TRBV6-5; a weak D match, TRBD2 (6 bases). V gave up 6 bases and J gave up 5 bases, with 17 bases separating them. Germline CDR1 and CDR2: MNHEY and SVGAGI. The CDR3 length is 15 residues. The CDR3 nucleotides are TGTGCCAGCAGCGACAAGGGGCGCGGGGACAATGAGCAGTTCTTC. Its translation is CASSDKGRGDNEQFF.